This record covers a single T cell receptor (beta chain). This specimen belongs to a study of blood T cell repertoires in COVID-19. TCRdb's copy holds only in-frame clones and misses some; the assay was immunoSEQ multiplex PCR. The table records some 100,000 clones, around 92% of them present only once. The CDR3 has 14 residues. Germline-derived CDR1 and CDR2 are WNHNN and SYGVQD (reference sequence). Losses at the gene ends were 6 bases for V and 2 bases for J; bases not matched to a gene: 3. Sequences were obtained from peripheral blood. The clonotype originates from a woman in her fifties or sixties with active COVID-19. This sequence joins TRBV10-1 and TRBJ2-2, with 7 positions matching TRBD2. CDR3 sequence (DNA): TGCGCCAGCAGGCGGGACTACAACACCGGGGAGCTGTTTTTT. As protein: CASRRDYNTGELFF.